Reported below is one T cell receptor beta chain. This entry belongs to a study of cytotoxic CD8 clonotypes in ibrutinib-treated CLL. Trimming pared 2 bases from V and 5 bases from J, leaving 12 bases between. This CDR3 spans 14 amino acids. Germline-derived CDR1 and CDR2 are LNHDA and SQIVND (reference sequence). Measured with immunoSEQ multiplex PCR; TCRdb has only the in-frame clones, and not every one. The table lists hundreds of thousands of clones, 70% of them singletons, with about 16% in the top ten. The chain has TRBV19 and TRBJ2-5; D gene unclear. The receptor's source is a human donor with chronic lymphocytic leukemia. The specimen was PBMCs, collected after 24 months of ibrutinib treatment. The CDR3 loop is CASSIRAAGETQYF. The CDR3 bases are TGTGCCAGTAGTATAAGGGCCGCCGGGGAGACCCAGTACTTC.